This T cell receptor beta chain was recovered during a study of blood T cell repertoires in COVID-19 (dated by TCRdb to the early 2020s). For context, the study as a whole: Samples covering the acute and convalescent phases of COVID-19 were provided by collaborators in the United States, Italy and Spain. Where available, HLA class I and class II types were obtained from metadata supplied by the sample provider rather than from assay-based typing. The prospective study material was composed of cDNA or gDNA derived from T cells, B-cell-depleted T cells, or PBMCs. The samples were drawn from the first 160 participants of the ongoing ImmuneRACE study and from roughly 1,300 subjects provided by 6 global collaborators. The repertoires were released in a freely available public database intended as a resource for research on the immune response to SARS-CoV-2. Subjects who had been exposed to COVID-19, were actively infected with it, or had recovered from it provided the deeply sampled blood TCRbeta repertoires that made up the dataset. Sample metadata almost always included a de-identified subject ID, COVID-19 status, age in years and sex. Paper-wide results and their limitations: Clinical and demographic metadata were provided uncurated, with the amount varying by source and participant.

The immunoSEQ Assay, a bias-controlled multiplex PCR, was used to amplify TCRbeta CDR3 regions from genomic DNA. The original methods were these. Nucleated cell counts per sample were estimated from amplification of reference gene primers within the assay. To quantify the absolute abundance of each unique TCRbeta CDR3 rearrangement, sequence reads were collapsed and filtered. For each sample, productive Simpson clonality was calculated by taking the square root of Simpson's diversity index across productive rearrangements. TCRdb stores this immuneACCESS table with in-frame sequences only. Part of the clones is absent; in the studies checked, under half of the shortfall reflects unresolved V genes, and no reason is known for the rest. The D gene and trimming were derived from the DNA, and the V and J assignments and clone size from that table. The sample table records approximately 65,000 clones; roughly 84% of these occur just once. Of the sample, approximately 4.2% is held by the ten largest clones.

Whole blood was collected in K2EDTA tubes by collaborating institutions according to the institutions' own protocols. Collaborator samples were shipped for TCRbeta analysis as frozen whole blood, isolated PBMCs, or DNA extracted from either sample type. Including the terminal cysteine and phenylalanine, the CDR3 comprises 15 residues. Left in the record is the CDR3 DNA by itself, 45 bases read in frame from the first base. Trimming takes 2 bases from V and 0 bases from J, and the germline ends sit 11 bases apart. Reading the germline V gene (reference sequence) gives CDR1 GTSNPN and CDR2 SVGIG. This clone is a singleton in its sample. Which antigen it targets is not known. No quality values exist for individual bases; no much larger clone is one base distant.

The sequence derives from a middle-aged man with acute or convalescent COVID-19. The rearrangement combines TRBV30 with TRBJ1-5; the D gene identity is not certain. Specimen: peripheral blood. CDR3 protein: CAWSWTDYSNQPQHF. The nucleotide sequence reads as follows: TGTGCCTGGAGTTGGACCGACTATAGCAATCAGCCCCAGCATTTT.